Each of the 32 T cell receptor beta chains below was sequenced from the same sample in a study of T cell responses to AZD1222 COVID-19 vaccine. Produced via immunoSEQ multiplex PCR; TCRdb's table is partial and in-frame only. This repertoire shows around 150,000 clones, approximately 94% found once; its top ten account for about 4.6%. Source: peripheral blood, taken 28 days after the second AZD1222 dose. The source of these receptors is an adult who received the AZD1222 COVID-19 vaccine.

The chain uses TRBV18 and TRBJ1-2, with D perhaps matching TRBD1 (5 bases). The V end was cut by 3 bases, the J end by 7 bases, with 9 bases between. The CDR3 has 12 residues. Germline CDR1 is KGHSH and CDR2 is LQKENI. CDR3 amino acids: CASSPQGSGYTF. CDR3 DNA: TGTGCCAGCTCACCGCAGGGAAGTGGCTACACCTTC.

The rearrangement links TRBV25-1 to TRBJ1-4; no firm D call. The V gene lost 0 bases and the J gene lost 2 bases, with 7 bases spanning the gap. CDR1 and CDR2 (germline): MGHDK, SYGVNS. The CDR3 is 15 amino acids. Written as DNA, the CDR3 is TGTGCCAGCAGTGAATACGAGGGTACTAATGAAAAACTGTTTTTT. Protein product: CASSEYEGTNEKLFF.

The V gene is TRBV2, the J gene TRBJ1-2; D not certain. There are 11 residues in the CDR3. Germline V gene data show CDR1 as SNHLY and CDR2 as FYNNEI. V shed 6 bases and J shed 2 bases, with 4 bases lying between them. CDR3 nucleotide sequence: TGTGCCAGCAGACAAAACTATGGCTACACCTTC. Its protein product is CASRQNYGYTF.

The genes are TRBV6-2 or TRBV6-3 and TRBJ2-7; D gene unclear. CDR1 MNHEY and CDR2 SVGEGT come from the germline V gene. This CDR3 is 12 amino acids long. V shed 1 base and J shed 0 bases, with 1 base lying between them. CDR3 region: CASSYFSYEQYF. The CDR3 DNA sequence: TGTGCCAGCAGTTACTTCTCCTACGAGCAGTACTTC.

The V and J genes are TRBV27 and TRBJ2-1; TRBD2 matches at 11 bases. Germline V gene sequence: CDR1 MNHEY, CDR2 SMNVEV (reference sequence). V was clipped by 8 bases and J by 4 bases; unmatched bases: 7. This CDR3 contains 15 residues. The CDR3 region has the DNA TGTGCCAGCGTCGCGGGGACTAGCGGTTACAATGAGCAGTTCTTC. Encoded protein: CASVAGTSGYNEQFF.

The V call is TRBV30, the J call TRBJ2-7; tentatively, D is TRBD2 (7 bases). This CDR3 is 13 amino acids long. Per the germline V gene, CDR1 is GTSNPN and CDR2 is SVGIG (reference sequence). V dropped 4 bases and J dropped 7 bases, with 17 bases sitting between them. In DNA, the CDR3 is TGTGCCTGGATAATCAAGGGGGGGCGGGAGCAGTACTTC. Its translation is CAWIIKGGREQYF.

The V and J genes are TRBV4-1 and TRBJ2-1; the D gene is possibly TRBD2 (6 bases). Germline loops: CDR1 MGHRA, CDR2 YSYEKL. V lost 4 bases and J lost 7, with 17 bases in between. CDR3 length: 15 amino acids. CDR3 region: CASSLSIGLSNEQFF. The CDR3 DNA reads as TGCGCCAGCAGCCTAAGTATTGGACTATCGAATGAGCAGTTCTTC.

The chain employs TRBV6-5 and TRBJ2-2; tentative D call: TRBD2 (7 bases). V lost 2 bases to trimming and J lost 6 bases, with 10 bases between them. Germline assignment: CDR1 MNHEY and CDR2 SVGAGI. The CDR3 contains 14 residues. CDR3 region: CASSYRGGAGELFF. In nucleotides, the CDR3 is TGTGCCAGCAGTTACAGGGGGGGAGCCGGGGAGCTGTTTTTT.

The chain's CDR3 is CASSELGQVGKISYEQYF. CDR3 DNA: TGCGCCAGCAGCGAACTTGGACAGGTAGGGAAGATCTCCTACGAGCAGTACTTC. The chain recombines TRBV4-1 with TRBJ2-7; TRBD1 matches at 7 bases. The CDR3 runs to 18 residues. Germline lookup yields CDR1 MGHRA and CDR2 YSYEKL. The V segment lost 5 bases and the J segment 0 bases; nucleotides outside the gene matches: 16.

The chain couples TRBV7-6 to TRBJ1-5; D ambiguous. V was trimmed by 4 bases and J by 2 bases, leaving 15 bases between them. The CDR3 is 16 amino acids. Germline V gene lookup returns CDR1 SGHVS and CDR2 FNYEAQ. The DNA of the CDR3 is TGTGCCAGCAGCTCTGGAGTCGGGATAGGCAATCAGCCCCAGCATTTT. Translation gives CASSSGVGIGNQPQHF.

The rearrangement links TRBV4-3 to TRBJ2-7; tentatively, D is TRBD1 (6 bases). V was cut by 4 bases and J by 3 bases, with 13 bases left in between. Germline V gene sequence: CDR1 LGHNA, CDR2 YSLEER. The CDR3 runs to 14 residues. Here the CDR3 DNA reads TGCGCCAGCAGCCTGGACACAGGGTACTACGAGCAGTACTTC. Translation: CASSLDTGYYEQYF.

V is TRBV19 and J is TRBJ1-3; D gene uncertain. CDR3 length: 16 residues. The germline V gene has CDR1 LNHDA and CDR2 SQIVND (reference sequence). Trimming stripped 3 bases from V and 0 bases from J, with 12 bases between. Written as DNA, the CDR3 is TGTGCCAGTAGTATTACGGCAACAAGCTCTGGAAACACCATATATTTT. This encodes CASSITATSSGNTIYF.

V gene TRBV3-1 (or the pseudogene TRBV3-2) combines with J gene TRBJ2-1; 9 bases are shared with TRBD2. From germline, CDR1 is LGHDT and CDR2 YNNKEL (reference sequence). The CDR3 contains 18 residues. The J segment lost 0 bases and the V segment lost 0 bases, leaving 6 bases of the junction unmatched. The CDR3 protein is CASSQDKGLASSYNEQFF. The CDR3 DNA sequence: TGTGCCAGCAGCCAAGATAAAGGACTAGCGAGCTCCTACAATGAGCAGTTCTTC.

This rearrangement joins TRBV19 to TRBJ1-1; TRBD1 agrees at 7 bases. V gave up 6 bases and J gave up 0 bases; unmatched junction bases: 16. The CDR3 contains 18 residues. CDR1 is LNHDA and CDR2 is SQIVND in the germline V gene (reference sequence). For the CDR3, the DNA is TGTGCCAGTAGCGATCCAGGGGGTTGGGGTCCCATGAACACTGAAGCTTTCTTT. This codes for CASSDPGGWGPMNTEAFF.

This clone occurred once. This rearrangement joins TRBV6-6 to TRBJ1-2; D possibly corresponds to TRBD1 (5 bases). With 6 bases removed from V and 7 bases from J, the gap between germline ends came to 15 bases. Per germline, CDR1 MNHNY and CDR2 SVGAGI (reference sequence). This CDR3 contains 13 residues. For the CDR3, the DNA is TGTGCCAGCAGCCACGGGGGGATGGGTGGCTACACCTTC. Its translation is CASSHGGMGGYTF.

The chain recombines TRBV19 with TRBJ2-1; 8 bases align to TRBD1. The CDR3 sequence is 15 residues long. The V gene's germline CDR1 is LNHDA and CDR2 SQIVND (reference sequence). Unmatched junction bases numbered 6, after V lost 1 base and J lost 7 bases. CDR3 residues: CASSIGRGLLNEQFF. The CDR3 DNA reads as TGTGCCAGTAGTATAGGCAGGGGGCTTTTGAATGAGCAGTTCTTC.

This sequence joins TRBV9 and TRBJ2-3; D possibly corresponds to TRBD1 (7 bases). CDR1 SGDLS and CDR2 YYNGEE come from the germline V gene. This CDR3 comprises 16 residues. V was pared by 7 bases and J by 6 bases, with 24 bases between. The CDR3 is CASGADGGGIGDTQYF. In DNA, the CDR3 is TGTGCCAGCGGGGCCGATGGAGGGGGCATAGGGGATACGCAGTATTTT.

This chain connects TRBV5-8 to TRBJ1-4; possibly TRBD1 for D (5 bases). CDR3 length equals 15 residues. V lost 0 bases and J 8 bases, leaving 14 bases between the germline ends. The V gene's germline CDR1 is SGHTS and CDR2 YDEGEE. The chain's CDR3 is CASSLGVTEGEKLFF. In nucleotides, the CDR3 is TGTGCCAGCAGCTTGGGGGTGACGGAGGGGGAAAAACTGTTTTTT.

The rearrangement uses TRBV23-1 and TRBJ1-5, with 7 bases matching TRBD1. TRBV23-1 is treated as an ORF (open reading frame) with a function not yet certain. After removal of 6 bases from V and 2 bases from J, the junction contained 28 bases not matched to a gene. The CDR3 consists of 22 residues. The CDR3, as DNA: TGCGCCAGCAGCCACCCGGGACAGTTCATCTGGGGCCGGGTATACGGCAATCAGCCCCAGCATTTT. Translating it yields CASSHPGQFIWGRVYGNQPQHF.

The rearrangement uses TRBV29-1 and TRBJ1-2, with TRBD1 matching 9 bases. The CDR3 covers 13 residues. Germline V lookup: CDR1 SQVTM, CDR2 ANQGSEA. Germline trimming cut 6 bases from V and 6 bases from J; bases unmatched to any gene: 8. The CDR3: CSVHATGGNGYTF. The CDR3 DNA sequence: TGCAGCGTACACGCTACAGGGGGCAATGGCTACACCTTC.

This clone was observed once. V and J are TRBV2 and TRBJ1-4, with D maybe TRBD1 (5 bases). V lost 4 bases, J lost 4 bases, and 13 bases lay in between. Per the germline V gene, CDR1 is SNHLY and CDR2 is FYNNEI. The CDR3 has 15 residues. CDR3 region: CASSVWDGINEKLFF. In nucleotides, the CDR3 is TGTGCCAGCAGTGTATGGGACGGAATTAATGAAAAACTGTTTTTT.

V and J are TRBV7-9 and TRBJ1-1; the D is unclear. With 4 bases removed from V and 3 bases from J, the gap between germline ends came to 3 bases. Germline V gene data show CDR1 as SEHNR and CDR2 as FQNEAQ (reference sequence). The CDR3 runs 11 residues. The CDR3 bases are TGTGCCAGCAGCTCTTACACTGAAGCTTTCTTT. Its translation is CASSSYTEAFF.

For the CDR3, the DNA is TGTGCCAGCAGCTTAGGGACGAACTACGAGCAGTACTTC. This codes for CASSLGTNYEQYF. V and J are TRBV7-8 and TRBJ2-7; no clear D gene. V lost 1 base and J lost 3, with 7 bases in between. This CDR3 contains 13 residues. Germline V CDR1 and CDR2: SGHVS, FQNEAQ. The whole variable domain, remainder taken from reference TRBV7-8 and TRBJ2-7, is GAGVSQSPRYKVAKRGQDVALRCDPISGHVSLFWYQQALGQGPEFLTYFQNEAQLDKSGLPSDRFFAERPEGSVSTLKIQRTQQEDSAVYLCASSLGTNYEQYFGPGTRLTVT.

The chain uses TRBV3-1 (or the pseudogene TRBV3-2) and TRBJ2-1, with 7 positions matching TRBD1. This CDR3 region has 16 residues. Germline values: CDR1 LGHDT, CDR2 YNNKEL (reference sequence). V shed 5 bases and J 3 bases; nucleotides not matched to a gene: 10. CDR3: CASSSQNRGLYNEQFF. In DNA, the CDR3 is TGTGCCAGCAGCTCACAGAACAGGGGTCTCTACAATGAGCAGTTCTTC.

The V gene is TRBV18, the J gene TRBJ1-1, with 7 bases identical to TRBD1. J lost 11 bases, V lost 3 bases, and 6 bases had no gene match. This CDR3 comprises 12 residues. Germline V lookup: CDR1 KGHSH, CDR2 LQKENI. The CDR3 region has the DNA TGTGCCAGCTCACCTCCGGACAGGCATGCTTTCTTT. Translation gives CASSPPDRHAFF. Supplemented by reference TRBV18 and TRBJ1-1, the full variable domain reads NAGVMQNPRHLVRRRGQEARLRCSPMKGHSHVYWYRQLPEEGLKFMVYLQKENIIDESGMPKERFSAEFPKEGPSILRIQQVVRGDSAAYFCASSPPDRHAFFGQGTRLTVV.

The rearrangement links TRBV7-8 to TRBJ2-1; 10 nucleotides agree with TRBD2. Per the germline V gene, CDR1 is SGHVS and CDR2 is FQNEAQ. The length of the CDR3 is 17 residues. V trimming: 5 bases; J trimming: 5 bases; junction bases outside the gene matches: 12. The CDR3 coding sequence is TGTGCCAGCAGCCGGACTAGCGGCAGCCGACGTCACAATGAGCAGTTCTTC. Its protein product is CASSRTSGSRRHNEQFF.

This chain links TRBV5-5 with TRBJ1-4; tentative D call: TRBD1 (5 bases). The CDR3 contains 15 residues. Trimming cost V 4 bases and J 8 bases, with 18 bases left between them. In germline, CDR1 is SGHKS, CDR2 YYEKEE (reference sequence). The CDR3, as DNA: TGTGCCAGCAGCCCAAAAACCGGGACCCCAGAAAAACTGTTTTTT. Its translation is CASSPKTGTPEKLFF.

This chain links TRBV25-1 with TRBJ1-2; no firm D call. Germline CDR1 is MGHDK and CDR2 is SYGVNS. The ends were cut back, 2 bases at V and 5 bases at J, with 12 bases in the middle. The CDR3 loop spans 14 amino acids. CDR3 bases: TGTGCCAGCAGTGAAGGGTGGGCACAATATGGCTACACCTTC. Amino acids: CASSEGWAQYGYTF.

The sample holds one count of this clone. The chain recombines TRBV7-2 with TRBJ2-5, with TRBD1 matching 9 bases. The ends lost 4 bases at V and 3 bases at J; junction bases unmatched: 15. Germline V gives CDR1 SGHTA, CDR2 FQGNSA. This CDR3 region has 18 residues. CDR3 protein: CASSYPDYRGLTKETQYF. The CDR3 region has the DNA TGTGCCAGCAGCTACCCCGACTACAGGGGGCTGACAAAAGAGACCCAGTACTTC.

The chain uses TRBV12-3 or TRBV12-4 and TRBJ2-3, with D unresolved. The CDR3 extends over 13 amino acids. Trimming shortened V by 2 bases and J by 5 bases, and 8 bases separated the two germline ends. The CDR3: CASSLMGIDTQYF. The DNA for the CDR3 is TGTGCCAGCAGTTTAATGGGGATAGATACGCAGTATTTT.

This chain connects TRBV6-5 to TRBJ1-1; D gene unclear. There are 12 residues in the CDR3. Germline V gives CDR1 MNHEY, CDR2 SVGAGI. The germline V and J ends were trimmed by 2 bases and 0 bases, with 1 base remaining between them. CDR3 DNA: TGTGCCAGCAGTTACCTGAACACTGAAGCTTTCTTT. Encoded protein: CASSYLNTEAFF.

The chain recombines TRBV28 with TRBJ2-4; 9 nucleotides agree with TRBD2. The CDR3 is 16 residues long. Germline CDR1 is MDHEN and CDR2 is SYDVKM. V shed 10 bases and J 2 bases; nucleotides not matched to a gene: 12. The CDR3 nucleotides read TGTGCCACCTCCCGGGGTAGCGGGAGAACCAAAAACATTCAGTACTTC. Protein product: CATSRGSGRTKNIQYF.